The rows below give T cell receptor beta chains drawn from one sample of a study of shared clonotypes between healthy human individuals. Measured with immunoSEQ multiplex PCR; TCRdb has only the in-frame clones, and not every one. Of around 530,000 clones in the sample, around 77% were seen once. Specimen: PBMCs. These receptors were collected from a woman in her thirties or forties in good health. Some clones in this sample may be carry-over from other donors' samples. The CDR3 runs from the conserved cysteine through the conserved F or W. A D gene is named only where the DNA matches it firmly. Some rows mark clone size as missing; the rest say once, few, many or name a class of expanded clone.

cdr3_nt	cdr3_aa	v_call	clone_size	j_call	d_call
TGTGCCAGCAGCCCCCGACCGGGACAGGCCGCTGAAGCTTTCTTT	CASSPRPGQAAEAFF	TRBV9	NA	TRBJ1-1	TRBD1
TGTGCCAGCAGCCCGAGGGGGAACACTGAAGCTTTCTTT	CASSPRGNTEAFF	TRBV6-1	NA	TRBJ1-1	NA
TGTGCCAGCAGCCTCGACAGGGTTGAGCAGTTCTTC	CASSLDRVEQFF	TRBV7-9	NA	TRBJ2-1	TRBD1
TGTGCCAGCAGCCAGGCAGGACAGGTAATCTACGAGCAGTACTTC	CASSQAGQVIYEQYF	TRBV9	NA	TRBJ2-7	TRBD1
TGCGCCAGCAGCGTAGGGACAGTCTCTGGAAACACCATATATTTT	CASSVGTVSGNTIYF	TRBV5-1	NA	TRBJ1-3	TRBD1
TGTGCCAGCAGGGAGGGGGGGGAAAAACTGTTTTTT	CASREGGEKLFF	TRBV28	once	TRBJ1-4	NA
TGTGCCAGTAGTATAGCTGGGGGTTCCGGGGCGGGAGAGCAGTACTTC	CASSIAGGSGAGEQYF	TRBV19	NA	TRBJ2-7	NA
TGCGCCAGCAGCGACGATCCTTCCTTCACCGGGGAGCTGTTTTTT	CASSDDPSFTGELFF	TRBV10-1	NA	TRBJ2-2	NA
TGTGCCAGCAGTTACTCTGGGACAGGGTCCTCTGGCTACACCTTC	CASSYSGTGSSGYTF	TRBV6-5	NA	TRBJ1-2	TRBD1
TGTGCCAGCAGCCGACTAGCGGGAGAGTACAATGAGCAGTTCTTC	CASSRLAGEYNEQFF	TRBV7-8	NA	TRBJ2-1	TRBD2
TGTGCCTGGGGACTAGATTACGCCGGGGAGCTGTTTTTT	CAWGLDYAGELFF	TRBV30	NA	TRBJ2-2	TRBD2
TGTGCCAGCAGTGCGGGACACGTTCCTGGGGCCAACGTCCTGACTTTC	CASSAGHVPGANVLTF	TRBV28	NA	TRBJ2-6	NA
TGTGCCAGCAGCCCTTTGACAGGGCGGGGGGATACGCAGTATTTT	CASSPLTGRGDTQYF	TRBV5-6	NA	TRBJ2-3	NA
TGTGCCAGCAGTCCTTTGACTGGTCAGGCCTTTTTGCCCCAGCATTTT	CASSPLTGQAFLPQHF	TRBV28	NA	TRBJ1-5	NA
TGCGCCAGCAGCATAGAGGGGGCATCTGACACTGAAGCTTTCTTT	CASSIEGASDTEAFF	TRBV5-1	once	TRBJ1-1	TRBD1
TGTGCCAGCAGCCTTTCTAGCGGCCAAGAGACCCAGTACTTC	CASSLSSGQETQYF	TRBV7-3	NA	TRBJ2-5	TRBD2
TGTGCCAGCAGCCAGAGGGGCAGGGGGAACCAGCCCCAGCATTTT	CASSQRGRGNQPQHF	TRBV4-2	few	TRBJ1-5	TRBD1
TGCAGTGCTGACCCCTTCGCTGAGCAGTTCTTC	CSADPFAEQFF	TRBV20-1	NA	TRBJ2-1	NA
TGTGCCAGTACCGCGTGGGGGCCCTTTCAAAACATTCAGTACTTC	CASTAWGPFQNIQYF	TRBV19	few	TRBJ2-4	NA
TGTGCCAGCAGGGGTGGACAGGGCCTGGACTCTGGGGCCAACGTCCTGACTTTC	CASRGGQGLDSGANVLTF	TRBV2	NA	TRBJ2-6	TRBD1
TGTGCCAGCAGAGGAGACAGCAATCAGCCCCAGCATTTT	CASRGDSNQPQHF	TRBV2	NA	TRBJ1-5	NA
TGTGCCAGCAGCCCCGGGGGACAGGTACTACGCGGGCAGTACTTC	CASSPGGQVLRGQYF	TRBV21-1	NA	TRBJ2-7	NA
TGTGCCAGTAGTACGCAGGACAGCAACACTGAAGCTTTCTTT	CASSTQDSNTEAFF	TRBV19	NA	TRBJ1-1	NA
TGTGCCAGCAGTCCGACTAGCGGGAGTATCTTC	CASSPTSGSIF	TRBV2	NA	TRBJ2-1	TRBD2
TGTGCCAGCAGTGTGACAGGGGCCTACGAGCAGTACTTC	CASSVTGAYEQYF	TRBV6-1	NA	TRBJ2-7	TRBD1
TGTGCCAGCAGCTCCCCGGGACAGGGATCTAACTATGGCTACACCTTC	CASSSPGQGSNYGYTF	TRBV5-4	NA	TRBJ1-2	TRBD1
TGTGCCTGGAGTGTAATGGGAGGGAATGGCGAGCAGTACTTC	CAWSVMGGNGEQYF	TRBV30	NA	TRBJ2-7	TRBD2
TGTGCCAGCAGCTTAGGGTCGCGAGAGACCCAGTACTTC	CASSLGSRETQYF	TRBV11-2	many	TRBJ2-5	NA
TGTGCCAGCAGTGAAATAGGCGGAGCCTACGAGCAGTACTTC	CASSEIGGAYEQYF	TRBV2	NA	TRBJ2-7	NA
TGTGCCAGCAGCGTAGGCCAGATTTACACTGAAGCTTTCTTT	CASSVGQIYTEAFF	TRBV9	few	TRBJ1-1	NA
TGTGCCACCAGCAGAGATTTGCGGGCAGGGGGTACGGGCGAGCAGTACTTC	CATSRDLRAGGTGEQYF	TRBV15	NA	TRBJ2-7	TRBD1